Listed below are T cell receptor beta chains from one sample, sequenced in a study of blood T cells in healthy people across ages. TCRdb re-called the 5' RACE reads with MiXCR, one entry per CDR3 protein. The sample holds about 780,000 distinct CDR3 sequences, 20% to 30% seen once. This same sample was also taken into another study, of T cells of mothers and their children.

Sequencing used blood. These receptors were collected from a boy younger than 18 in good health. Both conserved end residues are part of each CDR3. A D gene is named only where the DNA matches it firmly. Only part of the rows carry a size: once, few, many, or a class if the clone is expanded.

size,V,D,J,CDR3,DNA
.,TRBV5-1,.,TRBJ2-3,CASSLQRGNTDTQYF,TGCGCCAGCAGCTTGCAGCGCGGGAACACAGATACGCAGTATTTT
few,TRBV15,.,TRBJ1-1,CATSRDREGLNTEAFF,TGTGCCACCAGCAGAGATCGAGAGGGATTGAACACTGAAGCTTTCTTT
few,TRBV28,TRBD1,TRBJ2-7,CATLDREAYEQYF,TGTGCCACCTTGGACAGGGAGGCCTACGAGCAGTACTTC
.,TRBV18,.,TRBJ2-7,CASSYSRDYEQYF,TGTGCCAGCTCATACTCACGGGACTACGAGCAGTACTTC
.,TRBV4-3,TRBD2,TRBJ2-3,CASSQLAGTSTDTQYF,TGCGCCAGCAGCCAGTTAGCGGGTACGAGCACAGATACGCAGTATTTT
.,TRBV5-5,TRBD1,TRBJ1-2,CASSLGQGKDGYTF,TGTGCCAGCAGCTTGGGACAGGGAAAGGATGGCTACACCTTC
few,TRBV9,.,TRBJ1-3,CASSSGAFGNTIYF,TGTGCCAGCAGCTCGGGGGCGTTCGGAAACACCATATATTTT
.,TRBV20-1,.,TRBJ1-5,CSARLDRDQPQHF,TGCAGTGCTAGACTGGACCGAGATCAGCCCCAGCATTTT
.,TRBV4-1,TRBD2,TRBJ2-5,CASSQERSGGEETQYF,TGCGCCAGCAGCCAAGAGAGGAGCGGGGGGGAAGAGACCCAGTACTTC
.,TRBV20-1,.,TRBJ1-4,CSASPGEKLFF,TGCAGTGCTAGCCCCGGTGAAAAACTGTTTTTT
few,TRBV7-2,.,TRBJ2-7,CASSFASSSYEQYF,TGTGCCAGCAGCTTCGCCTCCAGCTCCTACGAGCAGTACTTC
.,TRBV9,TRBD1,TRBJ2-1,CASSTSGTGRYNEQFF,TGTGCCAGCAGCACCTCCGGGACAGGGAGATACAATGAGCAGTTCTTC
.,TRBV2,TRBD1,TRBJ2-1,CASSVGQGGSYNEQFF,TGTGCCAGCAGTGTGGGACAGGGGGGGTCCTACAATGAGCAGTTCTTC
few,TRBV29-1,.,TRBJ2-2,CSVSTGLNTGELFF,TGCAGCGTCAGCACAGGTTTAAACACCGGGGAGCTGTTTTTT
few,TRBV2,.,TRBJ2-7,CASTVASYEQYF,TGTGCCAGCACTGTAGCTTCCTACGAGCAGTACTTC
few,TRBV6-5,.,TRBJ2-2,CASSSAPGELFF,TGTGCCAGCAGTTCTGCTCCCGGGGAGCTGTTTTTT
.,TRBV12-5,TRBD1,TRBJ2-7,CASANTGQGVLKQYF,TGTGCTAGTGCCAATACGGGACAGGGTGTCTTGAAGCAGTACTTC
.,TRBV5-5,TRBD1,TRBJ2-7,CASSLPGTGNYEQYF,TGTGCCAGCAGCTTGCCCGGGACAGGTAACTACGAGCAGTACTTC
.,TRBV5-1,TRBD1,TRBJ2-1,CATQQGDASYNEQFF,TGCGCCACCCAACAGGGGGACGCGTCCTACAATGAGCAGTTCTTC
.,TRBV10-3,.,TRBJ1-6,CAISESKGAMTLHF,TGTGCCATCAGTGAGTCGAAAGGGGCTATGACCCTCCACTTT
few,TRBV4-1,.,TRBJ2-5,CASSQGRGEETQYF,TGCGCCAGCAGCCAAGGGAGAGGAGAAGAGACCCAGTACTTC
few,TRBV19,.,TRBJ2-3,CASSIGSNSDTQYF,TGTGCCAGTAGTATCGGGAGTAACTCAGATACGCAGTATTTT
few,TRBV3-1,.,TRBJ2-1,CASSQVPGAPGYNEQFF,TGTGCCAGCAGCCAAGTCCCGGGGGCGCCTGGGTACAATGAGCAGTTCTTC
.,TRBV12-3/TRBV12-4,TRBD1,TRBJ1-1,CASSAPGGDTEAFF,TGTGCCAGCAGTGCTCCAGGGGGTGACACTGAAGCTTTCTTT
.,TRBV29-1,.,TRBJ1-2,CSAALLGYGYTF,TGCAGCGCCGCCCTATTGGGCTATGGCTACACCTTC
.,TRBV5-1,.,TRBJ2-2,CASSLEVPDTGELFF,TGCGCCAGCAGCTTGGAGGTTCCCGATACCGGGGAGCTGTTTTTT
.,TRBV7-8,.,TRBJ2-3,CASSLVFPGQSTDTQYF,TGTGCCAGCAGCTTAGTTTTTCCGGGACAAAGCACAGATACGCAGTATTTT
.,TRBV27,TRBD2,TRBJ2-5,CASSSRLDPGGRETQYF,TGTGCCAGCAGTAGTCGCTTAGATCCGGGGGGTCGAGAGACCCAGTACTTC
.,TRBV5-4,.,TRBJ2-5,CASSGDPNSQGGQETQYF,TGTGCCAGCAGCGGGGACCCTAATTCACAGGGGGGGCAAGAGACCCAGTACTTC
few,TRBV12-3/TRBV12-4,.,TRBJ2-7,CASSPADYYEQYF,TGTGCCAGCAGTCCCGCCGACTACTACGAGCAGTACTTC